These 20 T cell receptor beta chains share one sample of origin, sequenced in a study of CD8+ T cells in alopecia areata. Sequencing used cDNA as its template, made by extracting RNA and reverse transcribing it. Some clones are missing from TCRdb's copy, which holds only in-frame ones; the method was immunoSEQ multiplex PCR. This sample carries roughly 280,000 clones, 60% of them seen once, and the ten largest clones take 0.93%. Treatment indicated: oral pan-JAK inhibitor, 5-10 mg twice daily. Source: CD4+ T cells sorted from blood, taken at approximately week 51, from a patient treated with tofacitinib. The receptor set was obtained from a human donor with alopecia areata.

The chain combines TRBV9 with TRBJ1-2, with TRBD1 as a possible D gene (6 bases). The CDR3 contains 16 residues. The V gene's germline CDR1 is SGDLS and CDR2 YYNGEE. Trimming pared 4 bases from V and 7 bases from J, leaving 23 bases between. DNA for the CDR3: TGTGCCAGCAGCTTGGCACAGGGTAATCGCGGCGGTGGCTACACCTTC. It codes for CASSLAQGNRGGGYTF.

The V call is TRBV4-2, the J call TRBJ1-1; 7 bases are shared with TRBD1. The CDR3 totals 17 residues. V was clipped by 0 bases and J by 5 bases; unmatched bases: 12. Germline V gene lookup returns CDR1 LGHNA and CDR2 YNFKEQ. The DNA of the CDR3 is TGTGCCAGCAGCCAAGATCCCGGTAGGGGGCTCAGGACTGAAGCTTTCTTT. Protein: CASSQDPGRGLRTEAFF.

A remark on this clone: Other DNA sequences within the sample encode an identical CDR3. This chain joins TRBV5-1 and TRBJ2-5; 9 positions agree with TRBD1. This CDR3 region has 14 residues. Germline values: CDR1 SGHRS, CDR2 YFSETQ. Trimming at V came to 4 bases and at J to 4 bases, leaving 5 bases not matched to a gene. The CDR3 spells CASSLGQGLETQYF. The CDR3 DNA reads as TGCGCCAGCAGCCTGGGACAGGGTCTAGAGACCCAGTACTTC. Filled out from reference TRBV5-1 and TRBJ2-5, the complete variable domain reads KAGVTQTPRYLIKTRGQQVTLSCSPISGHRSVSWYQQTPGQGLQFLFEYFSETQRNKGNFPGRFSGRQFSNSRSEMNVSTLELGDSALYLCASSLGQGLETQYFGPGTRLLVL.

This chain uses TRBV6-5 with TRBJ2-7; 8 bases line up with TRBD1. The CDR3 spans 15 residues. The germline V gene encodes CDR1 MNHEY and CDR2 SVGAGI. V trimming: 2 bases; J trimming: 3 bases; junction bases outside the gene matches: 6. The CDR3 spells CASSYAEGTGYEQYF. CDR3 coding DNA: TGTGCCAGCAGTTACGCGGAAGGGACAGGCTACGAGCAGTACTTC.

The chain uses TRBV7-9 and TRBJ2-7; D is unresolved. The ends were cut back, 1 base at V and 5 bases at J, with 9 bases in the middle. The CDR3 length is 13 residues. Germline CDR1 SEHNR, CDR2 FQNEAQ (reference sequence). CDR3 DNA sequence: TGTGCCAGCAGCTTAGTTAGGGTCAACGAGCAGTACTTC. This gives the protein CASSLVRVNEQYF.

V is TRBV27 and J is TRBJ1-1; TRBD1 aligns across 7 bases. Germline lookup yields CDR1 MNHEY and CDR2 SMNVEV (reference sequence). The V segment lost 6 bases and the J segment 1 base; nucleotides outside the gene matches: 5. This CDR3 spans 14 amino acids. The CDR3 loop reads CASRRTGPNTEAFF. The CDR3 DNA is TGTGCCAGCAGACGGACAGGACCGAACACTGAAGCTTTCTTT.

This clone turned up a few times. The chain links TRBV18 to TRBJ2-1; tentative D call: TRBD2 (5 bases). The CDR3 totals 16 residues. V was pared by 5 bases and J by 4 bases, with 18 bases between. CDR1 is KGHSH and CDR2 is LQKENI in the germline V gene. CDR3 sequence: CASSARGGFSYNEQFF. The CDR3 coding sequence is TGTGCCAGCTCAGCCCGAGGCGGGTTTTCGTACAATGAGCAGTTCTTC.

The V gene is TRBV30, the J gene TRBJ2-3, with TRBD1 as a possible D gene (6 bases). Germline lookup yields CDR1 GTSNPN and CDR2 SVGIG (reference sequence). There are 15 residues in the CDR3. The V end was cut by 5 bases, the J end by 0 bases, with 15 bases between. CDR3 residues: CAWQNQGLSTDTQYF. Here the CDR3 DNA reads TGTGCCTGGCAAAACCAGGGGCTTAGCACAGATACGCAGTATTTT.

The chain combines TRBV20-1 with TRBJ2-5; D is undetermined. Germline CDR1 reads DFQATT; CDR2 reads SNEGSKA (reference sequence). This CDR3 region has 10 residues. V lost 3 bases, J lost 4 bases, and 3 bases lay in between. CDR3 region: CSASIETQYF. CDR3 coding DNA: TGCAGTGCTAGTATAGAGACCCAGTACTTC.

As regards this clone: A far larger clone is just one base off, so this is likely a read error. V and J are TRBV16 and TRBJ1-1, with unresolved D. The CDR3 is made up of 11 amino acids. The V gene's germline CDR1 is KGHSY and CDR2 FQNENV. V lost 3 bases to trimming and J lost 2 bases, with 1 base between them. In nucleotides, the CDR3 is TGTGCCAGCAGCCACAACACTGAAGCTTTCTTT. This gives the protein CASSHNTEAFF.

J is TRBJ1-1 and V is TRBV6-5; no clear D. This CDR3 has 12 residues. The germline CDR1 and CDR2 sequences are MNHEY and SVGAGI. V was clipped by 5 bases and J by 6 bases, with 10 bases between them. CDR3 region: CASSNTRAEAFF. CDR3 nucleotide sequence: TGTGCCAGCAGTAACACAAGGGCTGAAGCTTTCTTT.

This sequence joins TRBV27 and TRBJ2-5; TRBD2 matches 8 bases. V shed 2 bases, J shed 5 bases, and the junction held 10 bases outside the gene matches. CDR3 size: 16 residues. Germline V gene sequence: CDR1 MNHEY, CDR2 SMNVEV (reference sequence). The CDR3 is CASSLGAGALGETQYF. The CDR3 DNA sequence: TGTGCCAGCAGTTTAGGAGCGGGGGCCCTGGGGGAGACCCAGTACTTC.

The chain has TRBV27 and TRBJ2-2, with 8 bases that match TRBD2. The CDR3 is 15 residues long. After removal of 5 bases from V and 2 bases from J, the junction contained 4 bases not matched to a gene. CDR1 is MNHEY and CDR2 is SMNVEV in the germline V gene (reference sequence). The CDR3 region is CASSGLAPNTGELFF. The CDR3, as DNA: TGTGCCAGCAGTGGACTAGCTCCAAACACCGGGGAGCTGTTTTTT.

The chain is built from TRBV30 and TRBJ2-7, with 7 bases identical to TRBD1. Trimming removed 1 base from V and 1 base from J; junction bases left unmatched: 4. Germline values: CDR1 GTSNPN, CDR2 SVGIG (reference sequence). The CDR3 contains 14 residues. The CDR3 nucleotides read TGTGCCTGGAGTGGGACAGGCTTTTCCTACGAGCAGTACTTC. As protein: CAWSGTGFSYEQYF.

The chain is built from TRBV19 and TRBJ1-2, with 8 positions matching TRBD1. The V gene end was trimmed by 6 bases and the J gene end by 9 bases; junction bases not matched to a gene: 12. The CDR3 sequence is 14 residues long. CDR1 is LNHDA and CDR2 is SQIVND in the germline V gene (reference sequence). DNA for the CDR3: TGTGCCAGTAGCCCCGGGGACAGGATAGTCAGCTACACCTTC. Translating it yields CASSPGDRIVSYTF.

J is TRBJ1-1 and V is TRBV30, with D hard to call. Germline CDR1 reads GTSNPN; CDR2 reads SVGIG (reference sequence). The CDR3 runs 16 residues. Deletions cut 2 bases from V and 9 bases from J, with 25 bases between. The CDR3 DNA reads TGTGCCTGGAGTCCCGGAAAGGGAGGGTATGGTGGGCAAGCTTTCTTT. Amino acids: CAWSPGKGGYGGQAFF.

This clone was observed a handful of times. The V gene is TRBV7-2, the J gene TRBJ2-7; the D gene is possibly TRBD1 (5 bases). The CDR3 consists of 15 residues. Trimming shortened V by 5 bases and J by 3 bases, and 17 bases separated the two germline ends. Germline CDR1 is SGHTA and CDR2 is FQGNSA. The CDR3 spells CASSPRQTAFYEQYF. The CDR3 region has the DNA TGTGCCAGCAGCCCTAGACAGACCGCCTTCTACGAGCAGTACTTC.

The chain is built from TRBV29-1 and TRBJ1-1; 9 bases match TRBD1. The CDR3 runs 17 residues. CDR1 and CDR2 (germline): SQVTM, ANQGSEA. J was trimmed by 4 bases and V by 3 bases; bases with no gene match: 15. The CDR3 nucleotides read TGCAGCGTTGAGGCAATCCCGGGGACAGGGTATCGCACTGAAGCTTTCTTT. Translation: CSVEAIPGTGYRTEAFF.

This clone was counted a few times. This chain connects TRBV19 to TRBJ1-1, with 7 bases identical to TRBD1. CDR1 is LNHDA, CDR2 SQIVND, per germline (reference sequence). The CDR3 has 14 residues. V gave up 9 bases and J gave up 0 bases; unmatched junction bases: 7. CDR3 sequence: CASDRQGLNTEAFF. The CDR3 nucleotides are TGTGCCAGCGACCGACAGGGATTGAACACTGAAGCTTTCTTT.

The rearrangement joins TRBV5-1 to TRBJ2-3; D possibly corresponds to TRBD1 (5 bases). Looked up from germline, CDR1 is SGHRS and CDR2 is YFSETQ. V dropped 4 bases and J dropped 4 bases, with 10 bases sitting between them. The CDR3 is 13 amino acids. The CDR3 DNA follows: TGCGCCAGCAGCGCCAGGGTCCCAGATACGCAGTATTTT. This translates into CASSARVPDTQYF.